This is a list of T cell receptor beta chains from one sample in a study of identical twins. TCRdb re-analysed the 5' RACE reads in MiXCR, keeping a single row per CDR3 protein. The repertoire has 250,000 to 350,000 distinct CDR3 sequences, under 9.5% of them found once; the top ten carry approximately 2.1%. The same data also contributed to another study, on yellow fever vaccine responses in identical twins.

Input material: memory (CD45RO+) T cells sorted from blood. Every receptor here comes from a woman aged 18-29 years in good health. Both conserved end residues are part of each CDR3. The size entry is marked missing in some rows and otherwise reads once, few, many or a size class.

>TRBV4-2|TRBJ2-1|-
CASSQEGGLGNEQFF
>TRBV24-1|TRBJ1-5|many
CATSRGNQPQHF
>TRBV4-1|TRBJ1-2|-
CASSQVARQALLRGDGYTF
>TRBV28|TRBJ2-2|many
CASSLDGTGGITGELFF
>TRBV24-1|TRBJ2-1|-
CATSATTGNEQFF
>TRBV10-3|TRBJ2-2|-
CAITNEGIPGSCFF
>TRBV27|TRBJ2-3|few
CASINRFTDTQYF
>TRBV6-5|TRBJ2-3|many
CASSYTGVGGDTQYF
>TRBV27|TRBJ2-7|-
CASSPQGLGYEQYF
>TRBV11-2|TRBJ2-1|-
CASSLTRLAVFNEQFF
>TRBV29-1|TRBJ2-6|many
CSVDSSGANVLTF
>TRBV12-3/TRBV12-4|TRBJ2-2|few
CASRAGAPGELFF
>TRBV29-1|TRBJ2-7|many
CSVSERGTYEQYF
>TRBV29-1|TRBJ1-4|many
CSVWDRVGEKLFF
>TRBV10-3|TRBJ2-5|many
CAISLAPSGETQYF
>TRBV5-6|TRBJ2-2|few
CASSLGPRSSGELFF
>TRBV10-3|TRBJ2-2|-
CAISESLLPGYTGELFF
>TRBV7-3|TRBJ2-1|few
CASSLWAGGLINEQFF
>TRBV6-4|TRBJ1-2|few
CASSDGSRTAYGYTF
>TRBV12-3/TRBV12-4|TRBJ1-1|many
CASSFIGNTEAFF
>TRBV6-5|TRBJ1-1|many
CASSYGFNTEAFF
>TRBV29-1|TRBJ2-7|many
CSVEGTGFYEQYF
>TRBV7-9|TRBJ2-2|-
CASSPGGVGAGELFF
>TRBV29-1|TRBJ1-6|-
CSVQTGRNSPLHF
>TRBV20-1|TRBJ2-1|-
CSARGGGLAGGPGSYNEQFF
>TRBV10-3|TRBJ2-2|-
CAIRTGTGENTGELFF
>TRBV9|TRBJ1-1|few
CASSSLPGSKTEAFF
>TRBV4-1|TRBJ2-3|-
CASSQVWLAALTDTQYF
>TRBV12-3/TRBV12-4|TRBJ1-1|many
CASSLEGSHTEAFF
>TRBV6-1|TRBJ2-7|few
CASSEETSGPYEQYF
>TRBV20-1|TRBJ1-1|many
CSASGRTAPNTEAFF
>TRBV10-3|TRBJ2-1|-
CAISDGGSSYNEQFF
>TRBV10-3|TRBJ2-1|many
CAISEFGGGNEQFF
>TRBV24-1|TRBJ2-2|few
CATSDWGLGARELFF
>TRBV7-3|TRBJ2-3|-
CASSSRTGLLRTDTQYF
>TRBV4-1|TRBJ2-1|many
CASSQYVGTSGNNEQFF
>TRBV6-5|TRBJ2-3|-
CASSYSRGGRVPDTQYF
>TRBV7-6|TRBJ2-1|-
CASSPTWGSYNEQFF
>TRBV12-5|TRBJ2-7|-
CASGFVTGTGGGEQYF
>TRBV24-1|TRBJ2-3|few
CATSDLPDTDTQYF
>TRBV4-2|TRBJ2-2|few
CASWGGANTGELFF